The 8 T cell receptor beta chains listed next were all sequenced from one sample in a study of blood T cell repertoires in COVID-19. Sequencing used immunoSEQ multiplex PCR; TCRdb keeps in-frame clones, though not all of them. The sample has roughly 200,000 clones; around 83% are singletons. The sample was peripheral blood. The receptors were sampled from a man aged 35 to 55 with active or convalescent COVID-19.

There are a few counts of this clone. This CDR3 is CASRDRSYGYTF. CDR3 bases: TGTGCCAGCAGGGACAGATCCTATGGCTACACCTTC. V gene TRBV2 combines with J gene TRBJ1-2; D possibly corresponds to TRBD1 (6 bases). This CDR3 is 12 amino acids long. Trimming took off 6 bases at V and 4 bases at J, with 9 bases between the two ends. Germline-derived CDR1 and CDR2 are SNHLY and FYNNEI. The complete variable domain, with remaining parts taken from reference TRBV2 and TRBJ1-2, reads EPEVTQTPSHQVTQMGQEVILRCVPISNHLYFYWYRQILGQKVEFLVSFYNNEISEKSEIFDDQFSVERPDGSNFTLKIRSTKLEDSAMYFCASRDRSYGYTFGSGTRLTVV.

This clone was detected once. The V and J genes are TRBV9 and TRBJ2-2; 10 bases map to TRBD2. With V trimmed by 3 bases and J by 4 bases, 3 bases remained unmatched. The germline gives CDR1 SGDLS, CDR2 YYNGEE. The CDR3 extends over 15 amino acids. DNA of the CDR3: TGTGCCAGCAGCGCGGGACTAGCGTCCACCGGGGAGCTGTTTTTT. As protein: CASSAGLASTGELFF.

The rearrangement joins TRBV30 to TRBJ1-3, with 9 bases lining up with TRBD1. The germline gives CDR1 GTSNPN, CDR2 SVGIG (reference sequence). The length of the CDR3 is 15 residues. J lost 3 bases, V lost 3 bases, and 6 bases had no gene match. Written as DNA, the CDR3 is TGTGCCTGGAGGGCCTGGGACAGGGATGGAAACACCATATATTTT. Residues: CAWRAWDRDGNTIYF.

This chain links TRBV5-1 with TRBJ2-7, with TRBD2 as a possible D gene (6 bases). The length of the CDR3 is 17 residues. V lost 4 bases and J 5 bases, leaving 25 bases between the germline ends. Germline lookup yields CDR1 SGHRS and CDR2 YFSETQ. DNA for the CDR3: TGCGCCAGCAGCCTATCTCCTGGGGCGGGACGGTCGGACGAGCAGTACTTC. As protein: CASSLSPGAGRSDEQYF.

This chain links TRBV5-6 with TRBJ2-7; 8 bases are a match to TRBD2. CDR1 is SGHDT, CDR2 YYEEEE, per germline. This CDR3 is built from 13 residues. V was clipped by 2 bases and J by 5 bases; unmatched bases: 3. The CDR3 DNA follows: TGTGCCAGCAGCTTCGGGGGGGTCCACGAGCAGTACTTC. Amino acids: CASSFGGVHEQYF.

The chain combines TRBV14 with TRBJ2-1, with 8 bases identical to TRBD2. The CDR3 consists of 14 residues. Germline V CDR1 and CDR2: SGHDN, FVKESK. V shed 6 bases and J 6 bases; nucleotides not matched to a gene: 7. CDR3 residues: CASRRNSGVNEQFF. The CDR3 DNA follows: TGTGCCAGCAGAAGGAATAGCGGGGTCAATGAGCAGTTCTTC.

V gene TRBV30 combines with J gene TRBJ1-6, with D maybe TRBD1 (5 bases). CDR1 and CDR2 (germline): GTSNPN, SVGIG (reference sequence). CDR3 length: 13 residues. Trimming took off 2 bases at V and 7 bases at J, with 9 bases between the two ends. The CDR3 nucleotides are TGTGCCTGGAGTCCCCCAGGGAATTCACCCCTCCACTTT. It is translated as CAWSPPGNSPLHF.

The rearrangement joins TRBV11-3 to TRBJ2-1, with D possibly being TRBD2 (5 bases). Germline V CDR1 and CDR2: SGHNT, YENEEA. CDR3 size: 15 residues. V lost 3 bases and J lost 5, with 14 bases in between. CDR3 region: CASSFGEGRNNEQFF. The CDR3 nucleotides are TGTGCCAGCAGCTTCGGGGAAGGCCGGAACAATGAGCAGTTCTTC.